Shown below are 31 T cell receptor beta chains from a single sample sequenced in a study of OX40 agonist ivuxolimab in advanced cancers. Clones were sequenced by immunoSEQ multiplex PCR, and TCRdb holds only the in-frame ones, with some missing. The profile covers some 69,000 clones, with about 89% appearing a single time and about 0.29% taken by the ten largest. Sequenced here: CD4+ or CD8+ T cells sorted from blood, sampled in a trial of the OX40 agonist ivuxolimab. The source is an adult with an advanced solid tumor such as melanoma, head and neck, liver or kidney cancer.

CDR3 sequence reads: CASSHIPNSGLAGGISYNEQFF. The CDR3 DNA follows: TGTGCCAGTAGCCATATTCCTAACTCGGGACTAGCGGGAGGAATATCCTACAATGAGCAGTTCTTC. The V gene is TRBV19, the J gene TRBJ2-1; 15 bases map to TRBD2. Germline lookup yields CDR1 LNHDA and CDR2 SQIVND (reference sequence). The CDR3 is 22 residues long. V was clipped by 6 bases and J by 1 base; unmatched bases: 19.

J is TRBJ2-1 and V is TRBV18; the D call may be TRBD1 or TRBD2 (6 bases each). CDR1 is KGHSH, CDR2 LQKENI, per germline. This CDR3 has 14 amino acids. Trimming stripped 2 bases from V and 10 bases from J, with 15 bases between. DNA of the CDR3: TGTGCCAGCTCACCAAACGGAGGGCAGGGGGAGCAGTTCTTC. Encoded protein: CASSPNGGQGEQFF.

This chain links TRBV11-2 with TRBJ2-2, with 14 bases aligning to TRBD2. There are 17 residues in the CDR3. J was trimmed by 4 bases and V by 5 bases; bases with no gene match: 6. Per the germline V gene, CDR1 is SGHAT and CDR2 is FQNNGV. CDR3 residues: CASSPGLAGGATGELFF. CDR3 in DNA: TGTGCCAGCAGCCCCGGACTAGCGGGAGGCGCCACCGGGGAGCTGTTTTTT.

This clone was observed a single time. This CDR3 is CASSAGPEQFF. The CDR3 DNA sequence: TGTGCCAGCAGCGCGGGTCCTGAGCAGTTCTTC. The rearrangement uses TRBV7-9 and TRBJ2-1, with a weak D call TRBD2 (5 bases). The CDR3 loop spans 11 amino acids. Germline lookup yields CDR1 SEHNR and CDR2 FQNEAQ (reference sequence). V lost 5 bases and J lost 9, with 8 bases in between.

V and J are TRBV5-6 and TRBJ1-5; perhaps TRBD1 as D (6 bases). V shed 4 bases and J shed 6 bases, with 14 bases lying between them. Germline CDR1 SGHDT, CDR2 YYEEEE. This CDR3 has 14 residues. The CDR3 bases are TGTGCCAGCAGCAAACAGGGTTTAAGTCAGCCCCAGCATTTT. Translated, it gives CASSKQGLSQPQHF. Full variable domain (rest looked up from reference TRBV5-6 and TRBJ1-5): DAGVTQSPTHLIKTRGQQVTLRCSPKSGHDTVSWYQQALGQGPQFIFQYYEEEERQRGNFPDRFSGHQFPNYSSELNVNALLLGDSALYLCASSKQGLSQPQHFGDGTRLSIL.

This clone was observed once. This sequence joins TRBV7-8 and TRBJ2-7; D is unresolved. The length of the CDR3 is 16 residues. The V end lost 4 bases, the J end lost 3 bases, and 19 bases lay between the germline ends. Germline-derived CDR1 and CDR2 are SGHVS and FQNEAQ. The CDR3, as DNA: TGTGCCAGCAGCTCCCTGGCAGAAAACTACGACTACGAGCAGTACTTC. This sequence encodes CASSSLAENYDYEQYF. Variable domain in full (rest from reference TRBV7-8 and TRBJ2-7): GAGVSQSPRYKVAKRGQDVALRCDPISGHVSLFWYQQALGQGPEFLTYFQNEAQLDKSGLPSDRFFAERPEGSVSTLKIQRTQQEDSAVYLCASSSLAENYDYEQYFGPGTRLTVT.

This rearrangement joins TRBV9 to TRBJ1-2; 7 nucleotides agree with TRBD1. The germline V gene encodes CDR1 SGDLS and CDR2 YYNGEE. Losses at the gene ends were 3 bases for V and 4 bases for J; bases not matched to a gene: 6. The CDR3 is 14 residues long. CDR3 residues: CASSGLQGSYGYTF. CDR3 coding DNA: TGTGCCAGCAGCGGATTACAGGGGTCCTATGGCTACACCTTC.

V is TRBV11-2 and J is TRBJ1-1; D call uncertain. CDR3 length equals 14 residues. CDR1 SGHAT and CDR2 FQNNGV come from the germline V gene. The V gene lost 5 bases and the J gene lost 1 base, with 11 bases spanning the gap. The chain's CDR3 is CASSPRTPNTEAFF. The DNA for the CDR3 is TGTGCCAGCAGCCCCAGGACCCCGAACACTGAAGCTTTCTTT. The complete variable domain, with remaining parts taken from reference TRBV11-2 and TRBJ1-1, reads EAGVAQSPRYKIIEKRQSVAFWCNPISGHATLYWYQQILGQGPKLLIQFQNNGVVDDSQLPKDRFSAERLKGVDSTLKIQPAKLEDSAVYLCASSPRTPNTEAFFGQGTRLTVV.

The rearrangement links TRBV28 to TRBJ1-1; D unclear. Looked up from germline, CDR1 is MDHEN and CDR2 is SYDVKM. CDR3 length: 15 amino acids. Between the trimmed V and J ends, which lost 5 bases and 1 base, there was a span of 14 bases. The CDR3 DNA reads as TGTGCCAGCAGTCCCCGCGGGTGGGGGAACACTGAAGCTTTCTTT. Its protein is CASSPRGWGNTEAFF.

J is TRBJ1-2 and V is TRBV5-8, with a possible D match to TRBD1 (6 bases). This CDR3 region has 14 residues. CDR1 is SGHTS, CDR2 YDEGEE, per germline. V lost 4 bases and J lost 0, with 10 bases in between. The CDR3 reads CASSPQGTNYGYTF. The CDR3 DNA reads as TGTGCCAGCAGCCCACAGGGAACTAACTATGGCTACACCTTC.

The V gene is TRBV19, the J gene TRBJ1-4; D may be TRBD1 (5 bases). Trimming cost V 2 bases and J 0 bases, with 10 bases left between them. The germline V gene encodes CDR1 LNHDA and CDR2 SQIVND (reference sequence). The CDR3 length is 16 residues. The CDR3 nucleotides read TGTGCCAGTAGTATATCTGGGACGGCAACTAATGAAAAACTGTTTTTT. Amino acid sequence: CASSISGTATNEKLFF.

This clone has more than one count but fewer than ten. Here the CDR3 reads CASSLGGHRNTEAFF. DNA of the CDR3: TGTGCCAGCAGTTTGGGGGGGCATAGGAACACTGAAGCTTTCTTT. V usage is TRBV28 and J usage is TRBJ1-1, with D possibly TRBD1 on 6 matching bases. CDR1 is MDHEN and CDR2 is SYDVKM in the germline V gene. Trimming cost V 3 bases and J 1 base, with 12 bases left between them. CDR3 size: 15 residues.

V usage is TRBV18 and J usage is TRBJ2-7; D is ambiguous. Germline CDR1 reads KGHSH; CDR2 reads LQKENI. V gave up 0 bases and J gave up 5 bases, with 11 bases separating them. This CDR3 contains 14 residues. CDR3 bases: TGTGCCAGCTCACCACCTTGGGATGAGAACGAGCAGTACTTC. Protein: CASSPPWDENEQYF.

V gene TRBV9 combines with J gene TRBJ1-1, with 8 bases matching TRBD1. The CDR3 runs 14 residues. Germline V gene lookup returns CDR1 SGDLS and CDR2 YYNGEE. The trim removed 6 bases at V and 4 bases at J, leaving 8 bases unmatched. Here the CDR3 reads CASKPTGVGTEAFF. The CDR3 DNA follows: TGTGCCAGCAAACCGACAGGGGTCGGCACTGAAGCTTTCTTT.

The rearrangement uses TRBV19 and TRBJ2-6; 14 bases are shared with TRBD2. CDR1 is LNHDA and CDR2 is SQIVND in the germline V gene (reference sequence). V lost 5 bases and J lost 2; bases outside the gene matches: 5. The CDR3 consists of 18 residues. CDR3 DNA sequence: TGTGCCAGTAGTCCACCGGGACTAGCGGGAGCTGGGGCCAACGTCCTGACTTTC. It translates to CASSPPGLAGAGANVLTF.

The chain employs TRBV11-2 and TRBJ2-1, with 7 positions matching TRBD2. This CDR3 region has 16 residues. J lost 2 bases, V lost 6 bases, and 10 bases had no gene match. Germline V CDR1 and CDR2: SGHAT, FQNNGV. CDR3 protein: CASRRTAGQTYNEQFF. The CDR3 coding sequence is TGTGCCAGCAGGCGTACAGCGGGGCAGACCTACAATGAGCAGTTCTTC.

The sample holds one count of this clone. The chain has TRBV2 and TRBJ2-2, with 8 nucleotides matching TRBD1. The CDR3 totals 15 residues. Per germline, CDR1 SNHLY and CDR2 FYNNEI. The trim removed 6 bases at V and 0 bases at J, leaving 3 bases unmatched. The CDR3 is CASRRDRPNTGELFF. The DNA of the CDR3 is TGTGCCAGCAGAAGGGACAGGCCGAACACCGGGGAGCTGTTTTTT. The full variable domain, with the rest looked up from reference TRBV2 and TRBJ2-2, is EPEVTQTPSHQVTQMGQEVILRCVPISNHLYFYWYRQILGQKVEFLVSFYNNEISEKSEIFDDQFSVERPDGSNFTLKIRSTKLEDSAMYFCASRRDRPNTGELFFGEGSRLTVL.

The gene calls are TRBV5-1 and TRBJ2-2; 8 nucleotides agree with TRBD1. Germline CDR1 and CDR2: SGHRS and YFSETQ. Unmatched junction bases numbered 8, after V lost 0 bases and J lost 7 bases. The CDR3 extends over 16 amino acids. DNA of the CDR3: TGCGCCAGCAGCTTGGACGGACAGGGCAGGGTCGGGGAGCTGTTTTTT. This gives the protein CASSLDGQGRVGELFF.

The rearrangement joins TRBV15 to TRBJ2-1, with D maybe TRBD1 (6 bases). Germline CDR1 is LNHNV and CDR2 is YYDKDF (reference sequence). The CDR3 covers 15 residues. Trimming left V 0 bases short and J 1 base short, with 7 bases between. CDR3 sequence reads: CATSRETGSYNEQFF. In nucleotides, the CDR3 is TGTGCCACCAGCAGAGAAACAGGGTCCTACAATGAGCAGTTCTTC.

J is TRBJ1-1 and V is TRBV6-6; 7 bases fit TRBD1. There are 15 residues in the CDR3. Germline V gene lookup returns CDR1 MNHNY and CDR2 SVGAGI (reference sequence). After removal of 2 bases from V and 5 bases from J, the junction contained 8 bases not matched to a gene. The CDR3 region is CASSYTPGGSTEAFF. For the CDR3, the DNA is TGTGCCAGCAGTTACACTCCAGGGGGATCTACTGAAGCTTTCTTT.

The rearrangement links TRBV6-1 to TRBJ1-1; possible D gene TRBD1, 5 bases. Germline loops: CDR1 MNHNS, CDR2 SASEGT. This CDR3 is 14 amino acids long. Trimming stripped 7 bases from V and 1 base from J, with 13 bases between. The CDR3 bases are TGTGCCAGCAACGGCCCGGGGACGAACACTGAAGCTTTCTTT. It is translated as CASNGPGTNTEAFF.

The rearrangement uses TRBV10-2 and TRBJ2-7, with TRBD1 identical over 9 bases. Germline CDR1 and CDR2: WSHSY and SAAADI. V gave up 0 bases and J gave up 2 bases; unmatched junction bases: 2. The CDR3 has 15 residues. The CDR3 sequence is CASSESGTGTYEQYF. CDR3 nucleotides: TGCGCCAGCAGTGAGTCTGGGACAGGGACCTACGAGCAGTACTTC.

In its sample, this clone was seen a few times. CDR3 DNA: TGTGCCAGTAGTCCTCGGGACAGGAATGTCGAGCAGTACTTC. It translates to CASSPRDRNVEQYF. The chain has TRBV19 and TRBJ2-7; 8 nucleotides line up with TRBD1. In germline, CDR1 is LNHDA, CDR2 SQIVND (reference sequence). The ends lost 5 bases at V and 6 bases at J; junction bases unmatched: 9. The CDR3 runs to 14 residues.

The rearrangement links TRBV6-5 to TRBJ2-7; 9 bases map to TRBD1. CDR1 is MNHEY, CDR2 SVGAGI, per germline. This CDR3 contains 16 residues. The J segment lost 4 bases and the V segment lost 4 bases, leaving 11 bases of the junction unmatched. The DNA for the CDR3 is TGTGCCAGCAGTTCCAGGACAGGGGTGCGGTCTTACGAGCAGTACTTC. This codes for CASSSRTGVRSYEQYF.

The V and J genes are TRBV2 and TRBJ1-2; D is unresolved. The V end lost 6 bases, the J end lost 1 base, and 12 bases lay between the germline ends. Germline CDR1 reads SNHLY; CDR2 reads FYNNEI. The CDR3 is made up of 14 amino acids. This CDR3 is CASRPLGGNYGYTF. CDR3 nucleotides: TGTGCCAGCAGGCCTCTGGGAGGTAACTATGGCTACACCTTC.

This chain joins TRBV6-5 and TRBJ1-1; D perhaps matches TRBD1 (5 bases). Germline lookup yields CDR1 MNHEY and CDR2 SVGAGI. CDR3 length: 13 amino acids. V was trimmed by 5 bases and J by 1 base, leaving 8 bases between them. The CDR3 nucleotides are TGTGCCAGCAGTCGACAGAGGAACACTGAAGCTTTCTTT. It translates to CASSRQRNTEAFF.

The table lists this clone with a count of one. This chain connects TRBV25-1 to TRBJ2-3; D gene unclear. The CDR3 totals 12 residues. The V gene's germline CDR1 is MGHDK and CDR2 SYGVNS. Trimming left V 3 bases short and J 5 bases short, with 6 bases between. CDR3: CASSDALDTQYF. The CDR3 DNA reads as TGTGCCAGCAGTGACGCACTAGATACGCAGTATTTT. The whole variable domain, filled in from reference TRBV25-1 and TRBJ2-3, reads EADIYQTPRYLVIGTGKKITLECSQTMGHDKMYWYQQDPGMELHLIHYSYGVNSTEKGDLSSESTVSRIRTEHFPLTLESARPSHTSQYLCASSDALDTQYFGPGTRLTVL.

V usage is TRBV7-6 and J usage is TRBJ2-1, with TRBD2 identical over 11 bases. CDR3 length: 19 residues. Germline lookup yields CDR1 SGHVS and CDR2 FNYEAQ. J gave up 3 bases and V 1 base, and 11 bases lay outside the gene matches. The CDR3 is CASSLVAIRLAGSYNEQFF. The CDR3 DNA follows: TGTGCCAGCAGCTTAGTCGCAATAAGACTAGCGGGAAGCTACAATGAGCAGTTCTTC.

In its sample, this clone was seen once. The chain links TRBV29-1 to TRBJ2-1; D not certain. V dropped 4 bases and J dropped 6 bases, with 16 bases sitting between them. The CDR3 spans 14 residues. Germline CDR1 SQVTM, CDR2 ANQGSEA. Here the CDR3 DNA reads TGCAGCGTTGTAACCTTTGGGGAACGCAATGAGCAGTTCTTC. Residues: CSVVTFGERNEQFF.

The chain couples TRBV25-1 to TRBJ1-3; D is uncertain. The CDR3 spans 16 residues. Germline V gene data show CDR1 as MGHDK and CDR2 as SYGVNS. Trimming stripped 8 bases from V and 3 bases from J, with 20 bases between. CDR3 sequence reads: CASAPGPPPYGNTIYF. DNA of the CDR3: TGTGCCAGCGCTCCGGGCCCCCCGCCGTATGGAAACACCATATATTTT.

In nucleotides, the CDR3 is TGTGCCACAGAAAGAGGAGACGGACATTCACGCGCTTTCTTT. Translated: CATERGDGHSRAFF. The rearrangement links TRBV6-1 to TRBJ1-1; tentatively, D is TRBD1 (5 bases). This CDR3 contains 14 residues. Germline-derived CDR1 and CDR2 are MNHNS and SASEGT. V shed 10 bases and J shed 11 bases, with 26 bases lying between them.